This TCR beta chain is drawn from a study of cytomegalovirus exposure and HLA in healthy donors listed by TCRdb under 2017. At the level of the whole study: In an earlier analysis of approximately 500 of the donors, 250 to 350 Gb of sequence data and some 120 million unique TCR beta sequences from roughly 200 million T cells were reported. Around 300 gigabases of sequencing data and approximately 84 million unique TCR sequences were included in an early release covering about 700 HLA-typed donors. Of the roughly 430 genotyped donors, approximately 83% fell in the genetic ancestry cluster associated with self-reported Caucasian donors. The study aimed to test whether signatures of past pathogen exposure could be identified by cataloging public T cell receptors. The T cell repertoires of 666 subjects were profiled by immunosequencing and related to cytomegalovirus serostatus. A separate validation cohort of 100 to 150 different subjects was used in addition to the roughly 640-subject first cohort. To predict cytomegalovirus infection status, the study combined high-throughput TCR immunosequencing, statistical association of individual TCRs with disease status, and machine learning. To study patterns of TCR occurrence, a later analysis re-analyzed previously published TCR beta repertoires from 550 to 800 donors and added high-resolution HLA genotyping. The later analysis used no new phenotypic data to find candidate immune exposures, relying instead on TCR beta sequences and their occurrence across donors. To decide whether each TCR beta V gene segment behaved as functional or pseudogenic, an earlier analysis of over 500 of the donors relied on high-throughput TCR beta sequencing. Donor age, sex, ethnicity and CMV serostatus were compiled together with the repertoire data. In a later genetic analysis, genome-wide SNP genotypes for about three fifths of the roughly 670 donors were used, and that subset was treated as a discovery cohort. Every discovery cohort repertoire had been produced on one sequencing platform. Class I and class II HLA loci were covered by the typing at four-digit resolution. Typing coverage varied by locus: 629-630 donors for A, B, C, DRB1 and DQB1; roughly 510 for DQA1; nearly 610 for DPA1; around 450 for DPB1. Roughly five DR-DQ haplotypes were handled as single units for association and clustering because linkage in the cohort was strong. Among some 410 genotyped donors of the cohort, an average of 235,054 unique TCR beta nucleotide sequences were sequenced per donor, around a sixth of them non-productive.

The library was made by the immunoSEQ multiplex PCR assay. For the multiplex PCR, a mixture combining 60 forward primers for TCR Vbeta segments and 13 reverse primers for TCR Jbeta segments was used. A multiplex PCR assay on genomic DNA amplified the CDR3 region of rearranged TCR beta genes. The amplified TCR beta libraries were sequenced on the Illumina HiSeq System as 87-base-pair reads. The authors' pipeline ran thus. Across the 500 to 850 repertoires, a later analysis counted 80 million or so unique TCR beta chains, roughly 11 million of which were shared by at least two donors. To remove PCR and sequencing errors, raw reads were error-corrected and collapsed into unique sequences using a nearest-neighbor algorithm that merged closely related sequences. V, D and J gene segments were assigned by aligning CDR3 sequences to IMGT reference sequences. For a sequence to be retained, a match of at least six nucleotides was required to both a V gene segment and a J gene segment. Rearrangements were called productive when the CDR3 lacked stop codons and stayed in frame with V and J; all others were non-productive. Following IMGT convention, CDR3 was defined as the stretch from the second conserved V-encoded cysteine up to the conserved J-encoded phenylalanine. The earlier analysis of about 610 of the donors excluded sequences that lacked an unambiguous match to a single V gene segment. In an earlier analysis of about 590 of the donors, a V segment was called functional when productive rearrangements were above 56.7%, and segregating when the standard deviation between donors exceeded 5%. To diagnose cytomegalovirus status from the catalog of TCR beta chain sequences, a statistical classification framework was built. V and J gene assignment, in a later analysis, came from comparing TCR nucleotide sequences with IMGT/GENE-DB human TR gene sequences. In a later analysis, CDR3 sequences and most-parsimonious VDJ recombination scenarios were assigned using the TCRdist pipeline. A later analysis defined each TCR beta chain by its CDR3 amino acid sequence plus V-gene family, and excluded reads lacking a unique V-gene family. To address suspected cross-contamination and a sequencing artifact, a later analysis removed 592 highly shared, low-generation-probability nucleotide sequences. For each public chain, a later analysis derived a clonal expansion index from normalized ranks of inferred template counts within each repertoire. Generation probabilities in a later analysis came from a VDJ recombination model fitted to out-of-frame rearrangements, and those results were checked against IGoR. A later analysis scored TCR-TCR, TCR-HLA and TCR-CMV co-occurrence with hypergeometric tests, applying a repertoire-size bias correction to TCR pairs. To estimate false discovery rates, a later analysis permuted the HLA or CMV assignments 20 times. In a later analysis, co-occurring TCRs were grouped using DBSCAN, and TCRdist sequence similarity was added for clustering within HLA-allele-positive subsets. Repertoires with fewer than 30,000 or more than 120,000 public chains were left out of co-occurrence clustering, as were a handful of repertoires with anomalous nucleotide sharing. In TCRdb, the immuneACCESS table is reduced to in-frame sequences with V and J assigned. These tables do not hold every clone; where another copy was compared, an unresolved V gene accounts for under half, and the others remain unexplained. V and J calls and clone size follow that table, whereas D and trimming were derived from the DNA. Recorded for this sample are some 150,000 clones; 80% of them occurred a single time. Over 5% of the sample lies in the top ten.

General findings and caveats noted by the study authors: A total of 150 to 200 TCR beta chains were listed by the study as associated with cytomegalovirus. Most TCR sequences were seen in very few donors, while some public TCRs were found in many individuals. In a later analysis, HLA-associated TCR beta chains showed more clonal expansion and lower generation probabilities than non-associated chains that were equally common. An earlier analysis of 587 of the donors showed that most TCR beta V segments appeared in productive rearrangements either about 87% or about 30% of the time, which broadly matched IMGT annotations. Over 15 rarely observed V segments, including chromosome 9 orphons, were excluded from the earlier analysis of approximately 600 of the donors because counts were too low. In this cohort, only TCR beta chains were sequenced, and detectable features were limited by the absence of alpha or paired-chain data. A further reported finding was that TCR beta sequences accurately predicted the HLA-A and HLA-B alleles for most subjects in the first cohort. Several of the top co-occurrence clusters appeared to be linked to parvovirus B19, influenza, CMV and Epstein-Barr virus, according to a later analysis. Some IMGT-functional V segments, including TRBV6-2 and TRBV6-3, could not be distinguished by the 87-base-pair reads and were therefore excluded. In both the original and validation cohorts, the classifier was reported to diagnose cytomegalovirus status with high specificity and sensitivity. Presence/absence analyses assumed roughly uniform sequencing depth across donors, an assumption that may not hold. In a later analysis, TCR association rates were found to vary across HLA loci, with the most associated TCRs seen for DRB1 alleles and the fewest for HLA-C alleles. A few of the identified cytomegalovirus-associated TCR beta chains were confirmed in vitro to be specific for cytomegalovirus antigens. CMV serostatus was the only immune exposure information available for the cohort. Correlated functional status among segregating V segments might be attributable to linkage disequilibrium, but an unknown experimental factor could not be ruled out. When HLA alleles, especially DR and DQ, strongly co-occurred, TCR associations were difficult to assign to individual alleles. A later genetic analysis associated a missense DCLRE1C variant with V-gene and J-gene trimming of TCR beta chains, and an independent cohort replicated the association. Most CMV-associated TCR beta chains appeared to be HLA-restricted in a later analysis, and the HLA associations seemed to be driven largely by CMV exposure. It was suggested by the authors that the approach could potentially be generalized to other disease states and immunological phenotypes. Because some donors lacked HLA typing at each locus, the association tests relied only on the typed subset. A group of highly shared sequence variants was considered likely to be a technical artifact of the sequencing pipeline. A later analysis associated about 17,000 TCR beta sequences with specific HLA alleles at a false discovery rate of 0.05. In a later genetic analysis, fewer N-insertions in productive TCRs were reported among donors in an Asian-associated ancestry cluster than the roughly 700-donor mean.

The cohort consisted of hundreds of healthy bone marrow donors. At the time of sampling, every cohort member was nominally healthy, though immune exposures that went unrecorded were likely present. The donor tested CMV seropositive and was one of the 289 seropositive cohort members. A peripheral blood sample was provided by each donor, and peripheral blood mononuclear cells were used for TCR beta sequencing. Genomic DNA was extracted from the blood cell samples with the Qiagen DNeasy Blood Extraction Kit. This clone was picked up a small number of times. Its target antigen remains unknown. There are no base qualities to consult, and no much larger clone falls within one base. CDR1 and CDR2 are drawn from the germline V gene: SGHDN, FVKESK. Including the terminal cysteine and phenylalanine, the CDR3 comprises 17 residues. Only the CDR3 portion is preserved as DNA: 51 bases, with reading frame beginning at the first base. The germline ends are 17 bases apart after V is trimmed by 4 bases and J by 2 bases.

The chain is encoded by TRBV14 joined to TRBJ2-2; the D gene is perhaps TRBD1, on 6 matching bases. Source material: PBMCs. The source is a woman between 35 and 50 years old in good health and CMV-seropositive. This receptor has the CDR3 CASSRLQGIFNTGELFF. The DNA is as follows: TGTGCCAGCAGCCGGCTGCAGGGGATCTTTAACACCGGGGAGCTGTTTTTT.